The 25 T cell receptor beta chains listed next were all sequenced from one sample in a study of blood T cell repertoires in COVID-19. This table comes from immunoSEQ multiplex PCR, and its TCRdb copy is limited to in-frame clones, with some not included. The sample carries around 150,000 clones, about four fifths recorded once. The sequenced material came from peripheral blood. These receptors were collected from a woman aged 55-69 years with acute or convalescent COVID-19.

The chain combines TRBV4-2 with TRBJ2-3; 11 bases fit TRBD2. CDR1 and CDR2 from the germline V gene are LGHNA and YNFKEQ. The CDR3 is 16 residues long. The J segment lost 5 bases and the V segment lost 5 bases, leaving 9 bases of the junction unmatched. CDR3 nucleotides: TGTGCCAGCAGCAAAATAGCGGGAGGGCCCCAAGATACGCAGTATTTT. Translated, it gives CASSKIAGGPQDTQYF.

The chain joins TRBV7-7 to TRBJ2-1; 8 nucleotides align to TRBD1. The CDR3 runs to 18 residues. Germline-derived CDR1 and CDR2 are SSHAT and FNYEAQ (reference sequence). J was trimmed by 1 base and V by 5 bases; bases with no gene match: 13. The CDR3 coding sequence is TGTGCCAGCAGCGAGGTGGGGACAGGCTTCAATTCCTACAATGAGCAGTTCTTC. It translates to CASSEVGTGFNSYNEQFF.

V usage is TRBV3-1 (or the pseudogene TRBV3-2) and J usage is TRBJ2-7; D is undetermined. Trimming removed 10 bases from V and 2 bases from J, with 9 bases in between. The CDR3 covers 11 residues. CDR1 LGHDT and CDR2 YNNKEL come from the germline V gene (reference sequence). The CDR3, as DNA: TGTGCCACCCAAGGAGCCTACGAGCAGTACTTC. Translating it yields CATQGAYEQYF.

The V and J genes are TRBV3-1 (or the pseudogene TRBV3-2) and TRBJ2-5; TRBD2 agrees at 7 bases. Germline lookup yields CDR1 LGHDT and CDR2 YNNKEL (reference sequence). V trimming: 6 bases; J trimming: 2 bases; junction bases outside the gene matches: 3. This CDR3 has 13 residues. CDR3 protein: CASSSGPQETQYF. Here the CDR3 DNA reads TGTGCCAGCAGTAGCGGGCCACAAGAGACCCAGTACTTC.

V usage is TRBV27 and J usage is TRBJ1-5; TRBD1 matches 10 bases. Per the germline V gene, CDR1 is MNHEY and CDR2 is SMNVEV (reference sequence). Unmatched junction bases numbered 6, after V lost 1 base and J lost 6 bases. The CDR3 loop spans 16 amino acids. This CDR3 reads CASSLLGQGSGQPQHF. DNA for the CDR3: TGTGCCAGCAGTTTATTGGGACAGGGGTCGGGTCAGCCCCAGCATTTT.

V and J are TRBV10-3 and TRBJ2-3, with TRBD2 matching 8 bases. The CDR3 is made up of 15 amino acids. Germline V gene lookup returns CDR1 ENHRY and CDR2 SYGVKD. V lost 2 bases and J lost 3; bases outside the gene matches: 4. Written as DNA, the CDR3 is TGTGCCATCAGTGAGGGCCCGGGGGGGACAGATACGCAGTATTTT. Protein sequence: CAISEGPGGTDTQYF.

This chain joins TRBV18 and TRBJ2-3, with unresolved D. CDR1 KGHSH and CDR2 LQKENI come from the germline V gene. The V gene lost 3 bases and the J gene lost 5 bases, with 12 bases spanning the gap. CDR3 size: 14 residues. This chain's CDR3 is CASSPGLSEDTQYF. In DNA form, the CDR3 reads TGTGCCAGCTCACCGGGCCTATCCGAAGATACGCAGTATTTT.

The chain carries TRBV7-3 and TRBJ2-1, with TRBD2 matching 13 bases. J lost 7 bases, V lost 0 bases, and 3 bases had no gene match. From germline, CDR1 is SGHTA and CDR2 FQGTGA. This CDR3 spans 16 amino acids. The CDR3 loop is CASSLTGLAGINEQFF. CDR3 bases: TGTGCCAGCAGCTTAACGGGACTAGCGGGAATTAATGAGCAGTTCTTC. The entire variable domain, with the rest obtained from reference TRBV7-3 and TRBJ2-1, is as follows: GAGVSQTPSNKVTEKGKYVELRCDPISGHTALYWYRQSLGQGPEFLIYFQGTGAADDSGLPNDRFFAVRPEGSVSTLKIQRTERGDSAVYLCASSLTGLAGINEQFFGPGTRLTVL.

The chain couples TRBV10-1 to TRBJ1-2; the D gene is possibly TRBD1 (5 bases). From germline, CDR1 is WNHNN and CDR2 SYGVQD (reference sequence). This CDR3 has 15 amino acids. The V end lost 7 bases, the J end lost 8 bases, and 23 bases lay between the germline ends. This CDR3 reads CASTYLGTRGGGYTF. The CDR3 region has the DNA TGCGCCAGCACCTACCTTGGGACCCGTGGAGGGGGCTACACCTTC.

The J gene is TRBJ2-7, the V gene TRBV5-6; D is undetermined. The germline V and J ends were trimmed by 0 bases and 1 base, with 5 bases remaining between them. The CDR3 covers 13 residues. CDR1 is SGHDT and CDR2 is YYEEEE in the germline V gene. The CDR3 spells CASSLVPSYEQYF. The CDR3 nucleotides are TGTGCCAGCAGCTTGGTCCCATCCTACGAGCAGTACTTC. Full variable domain (outside the CDR3, taken from reference TRBV5-6 and TRBJ2-7): DAGVTQSPTHLIKTRGQQVTLRCSPKSGHDTVSWYQQALGQGPQFIFQYYEEEERQRGNFPDRFSGHQFPNYSSELNVNALLLGDSALYLCASSLVPSYEQYFGPGTRLTVT.

The chain recombines TRBV9 with TRBJ2-7; D is perhaps TRBD1 (6 bases). The CDR3 is 15 residues long. Per the germline V gene, CDR1 is SGDLS and CDR2 is YYNGEE. Trimming cost V 4 bases and J 3 bases, with 17 bases left between them. The DNA for the CDR3 is TGTGCCAGCAGCCCCCGTCAAGGGGACAACTACGAGCAGTACTTC. Encoded protein: CASSPRQGDNYEQYF.

This clone appeared once. J is TRBJ2-2 and V is TRBV28, with a tentative D call TRBD2 (6 bases). The CDR3 totals 15 residues. With 7 bases removed from V and 5 bases from J, the gap between germline ends came to 17 bases. The V gene's germline CDR1 is MDHEN and CDR2 SYDVKM. The CDR3 loop is CASKSGTHNTGELFF. CDR3 nucleotides: TGTGCCAGCAAGTCCGGGACTCACAATACCGGGGAGCTGTTTTTT. The complete variable domain, with remaining parts taken from reference TRBV28 and TRBJ2-2, reads DVKVTQSSRYLVKRTGEKVFLECVQDMDHENMFWYRQDPGLGLRLIYFSYDVKMKEKGDIPEGYSVSREKKERFSLILESASTNQTSMYLCASKSGTHNTGELFFGEGSRLTVL.

V is TRBV19 and J is TRBJ2-5, with D possibly being TRBD2 (6 bases). V shed 3 bases and J shed 5 bases, with 13 bases lying between them. The CDR3 length is 14 residues. Germline V lookup: CDR1 LNHDA, CDR2 SQIVND (reference sequence). The CDR3 nucleotides read TGTGCCAGTAGTATGGGCGGAGGGGTTGAGACCCAGTACTTC. It is translated as CASSMGGGVETQYF.

This chain links TRBV6-1 with TRBJ1-4; TRBD1 aligns across 8 bases. The germline CDR1 and CDR2 sequences are MNHNS and SASEGT. The CDR3 runs 14 residues. V shed 3 bases, J shed 7 bases, and the junction held 4 bases outside the gene matches. The CDR3 nucleotides are TGTGCCAGCAGTGACACAGGGGGTCCTGAAAAACTGTTTTTT. Its protein product is CASSDTGGPEKLFF.

V and J are TRBV18 and TRBJ1-6; 11 bases are shared with TRBD1. With V trimmed by 2 bases and J by 4 bases, 1 base remained unmatched. In germline, CDR1 is KGHSH, CDR2 LQKENI. The CDR3 runs 16 residues. The CDR3 DNA follows: TGTGCCAGCTCACCAGGACAGGGGGCGTATAATTCACCCCTCCACTTT. It codes for CASSPGQGAYNSPLHF.

The chain links TRBV7-2 to TRBJ2-1; 10 bases are a match to TRBD2. The trim removed 1 base at V and 6 bases at J, leaving 12 bases unmatched. This CDR3 spans 18 amino acids. The V gene's germline CDR1 is SGHTA and CDR2 FQGNSA. The CDR3 DNA reads TGTGCCAGCAGCTTAGTAGCTAGCGGGAGCTCGGTCGCCAATGAGCAGTTCTTC. As protein: CASSLVASGSSVANEQFF.

The chain employs TRBV27 and TRBJ2-1; the match to TRBD2 covers 11 bases. Germline V gives CDR1 MNHEY, CDR2 SMNVEV (reference sequence). Trimming cost V 2 bases and J 5 bases; bases outside gene matches: 20. The CDR3 length is 21 residues. The chain's CDR3 is CASSLIWLAGGFGENHNEQFF. The CDR3 DNA sequence: TGTGCCAGCAGTTTAATTTGGCTAGCGGGAGGATTTGGAGAAAATCACAATGAGCAGTTCTTC.

The V and J genes are TRBV30 and TRBJ1-6; a possible D gene is TRBD1 (6 bases). The CDR3 has 12 amino acids. V lost 5 bases and J lost 6, with 8 bases in between. Germline V gene lookup returns CDR1 GTSNPN and CDR2 SVGIG (reference sequence). The CDR3 DNA reads as TGTGCCTGGCAGGACAGTAATTCACCCCTCCACTTT. This sequence encodes CAWQDSNSPLHF.

Notes on this clone: The identical CDR3 is also encoded by other nucleotide sequences in the sample. The CDR3 region is CASSITGGRTEAFF. The CDR3 DNA is TGTGCCAGTAGTATTACGGGTGGTAGGACTGAAGCTTTCTTT. The chain recombines TRBV19 with TRBJ1-1; D call uncertain. The V and J ends lost 3 bases and 5 bases respectively, with 13 bases between them. The CDR3 runs 14 residues. The germline CDR1 and CDR2 sequences are LNHDA and SQIVND (reference sequence). Drawing the rest from reference TRBV19 and TRBJ1-1, the complete variable domain is DGGITQSPKYLFRKEGQNVTLSCEQNLNHDAMYWYRQDPGQGLRLIYYSQIVNDFQKGDIAEGYSVSREKKESFPLTVTSAQKNPTAFYLCASSITGGRTEAFFGQGTRLTVV.

The J gene is TRBJ2-6, the V gene TRBV27; no clear D gene. V lost 6 bases and J lost 1, with 13 bases in between. The CDR3 contains 16 residues. Germline V gene data show CDR1 as MNHEY and CDR2 as SMNVEV (reference sequence). The CDR3 DNA sequence: TGTGCCAGCAGCGTCATCTCTCAGTCTGGGGCCAACGTCCTGACTTTC. This gives the protein CASSVISQSGANVLTF.

This chain links TRBV10-2 with TRBJ1-6; D not certain. Germline V gene data show CDR1 as WSHSY and CDR2 as SAAADI. This CDR3 has 13 residues. V lost 6 bases and J 5 bases, leaving 8 bases between the germline ends. The CDR3 DNA reads TGCGCCAGCAGGACTCGCGATAATTCACCCCTCCACTTT. It is translated as CASRTRDNSPLHF.

The rearrangement joins TRBV14 to TRBJ2-7; a possible D gene is TRBD2 (5 bases). Trimming cost V 0 bases and J 10 bases, with 7 bases left between them. The germline V gene encodes CDR1 SGHDN and CDR2 FVKESK. The CDR3 covers 11 residues. CDR3 sequence (DNA): TGTGCCAGCAGCCAAGAAAGGACTCAGTACTTC. This sequence encodes CASSQERTQYF. The full variable domain, with the rest looked up from reference TRBV14 and TRBJ2-7, is EAGVTQFPSHSVIEKGQTVTLRCDPISGHDNLYWYRRVMGKEIKFLLHFVKESKQDESGMPNNRFLAERTGGTYSTLKVQPAELEDSGVYFCASSQERTQYFGPGTRLTVT.

The chain links TRBV5-4 to TRBJ1-4; no clear D gene. The CDR3 length is 16 residues. The V end lost 1 base, the J end lost 0 bases, and 10 bases lay between the germline ends. CDR1 SGHNT and CDR2 YYREEE come from the germline V gene (reference sequence). CDR3: CASSLFPPATNEKLFF. CDR3 coding DNA: TGTGCCAGCAGCTTGTTCCCCCCAGCAACTAATGAAAAACTGTTTTTT. Full variable domain (missing parts from reference TRBV5-4 and TRBJ1-4): ETGVTQSPTHLIKTRGQQVTLRCSSQSGHNTVSWYQQALGQGPQFIFQYYREEENGRGNFPPRFSGLQFPNYSSELNVNALELDDSALYLCASSLFPPATNEKLFFGSGTQLSVL.

This chain connects TRBV5-1 to TRBJ2-7; 8 bases align to TRBD2. CDR1 and CDR2 (germline): SGHRS, YFSETQ. This CDR3 region has 16 residues. The trim removed 4 bases at V and 6 bases at J, leaving 15 bases unmatched. CDR3 sequence (DNA): TGCGCCAGCAGCCCCCGTACCGGCGGGGCGGGAGGCGAGCAGTACTTC. Its protein product is CASSPRTGGAGGEQYF.

This chain uses TRBV10-3 with TRBJ2-5, with D perhaps matching TRBD1 (5 bases). Per the germline V gene, CDR1 is ENHRY and CDR2 is SYGVKD. This CDR3 is 14 amino acids long. V was pared by 3 bases and J by 1 base, with 9 bases between. CDR3 sequence reads: CAISDKGAQETQYF. The DNA for the CDR3 is TGTGCCATCAGTGATAAAGGGGCCCAAGAGACCCAGTACTTC.